A single sample gave rise to the 32 T cell receptor beta chains below, sequenced in a study of CD8+ T cells in alopecia areata. Reverse transcription of extracted RNA yielded cDNA, which provided the sequencing template. Measured with immunoSEQ multiplex PCR; TCRdb has only the in-frame clones, and not every one. This sample has 110,000 to 150,000 clones; 62% occur once, and the top ten carry 36%. The sample taken for sequencing was CD8+ T cells sorted from blood. The receptor source for this set is a human donor in good health.

Of note for this clone: Relative to the germline gene, one junction end is altered; a read error may explain this. The chain couples TRBV13 to TRBJ2-5; D assignment may be TRBD1 or TRBD2 (6 bases each). This CDR3 spans 14 amino acids. Germline V CDR1 and CDR2: PRHDT, FYEKMQ (reference sequence). CDR3 sequence (DNA): TGCGCCAGCAGCCAAAAGGGGGGATACGGGACCCAGTACTTC. The encoded protein is CASSQKGGYGTQYF.

This clone was counted once. This chain connects TRBV5-1 to TRBJ2-7, with D perhaps TRBD1 (6 bases). The CDR3 length is 17 residues. Germline loops: CDR1 SGHRS, CDR2 YFSETQ. The ends were cut back, 2 bases at V and 2 bases at J, with 20 bases in the middle. CDR3 in amino acids: CASSFLPLKGDTYEQYF. CDR3 coding DNA: TGCGCCAGCAGCTTTTTGCCACTCAAGGGGGATACCTACGAGCAGTACTTC.

This clone turned up a few times. V is TRBV5-1 and J is TRBJ2-1, with 8 bases that match TRBD1. This CDR3 has 15 residues. Per germline, CDR1 SGHRS and CDR2 YFSETQ. V dropped 0 bases and J dropped 5; count of bases not matched to a gene: 4. CDR3 in amino acids: CASSLGGQVHNEQFF. The CDR3 DNA is TGCGCCAGCAGCTTGGGGGGACAGGTCCACAATGAGCAGTTCTTC.

The chain couples TRBV27 to TRBJ2-3; D remains unclear. CDR1 is MNHEY, CDR2 SMNVEV, per germline (reference sequence). V lost 3 bases and J lost 4, with 14 bases in between. The CDR3 has 15 residues. The CDR3 DNA follows: TGTGCCAGCAGTTTGGACGGCCCTGATGCAGATACGCAGTATTTT. As protein: CASSLDGPDADTQYF.

This clone occurred a few times. V is TRBV14 and J is TRBJ2-4; D may be TRBD1 (5 bases). Germline V gene sequence: CDR1 SGHDN, CDR2 FVKESK. This CDR3 has 16 amino acids. The V gene lost 4 bases and the J gene lost 0 bases, with 13 bases spanning the gap. CDR3 sequence (DNA): TGTGCCAGCAGCCCCGGACAAACCGGAGCCAAAAACATTCAGTACTTC. Encoded protein: CASSPGQTGAKNIQYF.

The chain couples TRBV5-1 to TRBJ2-1, with 8 bases aligning to TRBD2. Germline-derived CDR1 and CDR2 are SGHRS and YFSETQ. The CDR3 extends over 19 amino acids. Losses at the gene ends were 3 bases for V and 3 bases for J; bases not matched to a gene: 17. The CDR3 coding sequence is TGCGCCAGCAGCTCCCCAAAAAGCGGGAGTAGGGTCATCTACAATGAGCAGTTCTTC. Translation gives CASSSPKSGSRVIYNEQFF.

The CDR3 sequence: CASSIGPGQGARQPQHF. As DNA, the CDR3 is TGTGCCAGTAGTATTGGTCCCGGACAGGGGGCTCGTCAGCCCCAGCATTTT. The chain recombines TRBV19 with TRBJ1-5; 11 nucleotides agree with TRBD1. V dropped 3 bases and J dropped 6; count of bases not matched to a gene: 10. CDR3 length: 17 amino acids. Germline CDR1 reads LNHDA; CDR2 reads SQIVND (reference sequence).

This clone has only a few counts. The rearrangement joins TRBV4-1 to TRBJ2-7, with 8 bases that match TRBD2. With 4 bases clipped from V and 2 bases from J, the junction kept 10 bases outside the gene matches. Germline V gene sequence: CDR1 MGHRA, CDR2 YSYEKL. The CDR3 spans 16 residues. Here the CDR3 DNA reads TGCGCCAGCAGCCCTCGGGAACTAGCGGAGACCTACGAGCAGTACTTC. It translates to CASSPRELAETYEQYF.

This clone was detected once. The gene calls are TRBV9 and TRBJ2-7, with D perhaps matching TRBD2 (5 bases). Trimming left V 0 bases short and J 3 bases short, with 7 bases between. Germline CDR1 reads SGDLS; CDR2 reads YYNGEE. The length of the CDR3 is 13 residues. Written as DNA, the CDR3 is TGTGCCAGCAGCGTAGACAGCGGCTACGAGCAGTACTTC. It codes for CASSVDSGYEQYF.

The genes are TRBV29-1 and TRBJ2-1; 12 bases are shared with TRBD1. CDR1 and CDR2 from the germline V gene are SQVTM and ANQGSEA. This CDR3 region has 14 residues. V shed 7 bases and J 7 bases; nucleotides not matched to a gene: 8. The DNA of the CDR3 is TGCAGCGCCGGCGGGACAGGGGGCGGAAATGAGCAGTTCTTC. This translates into CSAGGTGGGNEQFF.

The CDR3: CASSEAANEKLFF. In DNA form, the CDR3 reads TGTGCCAGCAGTGAAGCAGCTAATGAAAAACTGTTTTTT. J is TRBJ1-4 and V is TRBV2, with no clear D. This CDR3 region has 13 residues. V lost 0 bases, J lost 3 bases, and 2 bases lay in between. The V gene's germline CDR1 is SNHLY and CDR2 FYNNEI. Combining the CDR3 with reference TRBV2 and TRBJ1-4 gives the whole variable domain EPEVTQTPSHQVTQMGQEVILRCVPISNHLYFYWYRQILGQKVEFLVSFYNNEISEKSEIFDDQFSVERPDGSNFTLKIRSTKLEDSAMYFCASSEAANEKLFFGSGTQLSVL.

This clone appeared a single time. This chain joins TRBV15 and TRBJ2-3, with 10 positions matching TRBD2. This CDR3 is 15 amino acids long. Germline V gene data show CDR1 as LNHNV and CDR2 as YYDKDF (reference sequence). V shed 4 bases and J 0 bases; nucleotides not matched to a gene: 1. This chain's CDR3 is CATSKTSGSTDTQYF. The DNA of the CDR3 is TGTGCCACCAGCAAGACTAGCGGGAGCACAGATACGCAGTATTTT.

This chain connects TRBV28 to TRBJ1-2; 7 bases are a match to TRBD1. V dropped 6 bases and J dropped 8; count of bases not matched to a gene: 21. This CDR3 spans 17 amino acids. From germline, CDR1 is MDHEN and CDR2 SYDVKM. As DNA, the CDR3 is TGTGCCAGCAGCCCGATATACCCCTCACAGGGGTTGAGGGGCTACACCTTC. Encoded protein: CASSPIYPSQGLRGYTF.

The table lists this clone with a few counts. The rearrangement uses TRBV27 and TRBJ1-2, with D possibly matching TRBD1 (5 bases). Trimming took 3 bases from V and 3 from J, leaving 14 bases between them. This CDR3 has 15 amino acids. CDR1 is MNHEY, CDR2 SMNVEV, per germline (reference sequence). The CDR3 DNA sequence: TGTGCCAGCAGTTTGTCAGACAGCGGATACTATGGCTACACCTTC. This codes for CASSLSDSGYYGYTF.

The chain joins TRBV30 to TRBJ2-7; 9 bases align to TRBD2. CDR1 is GTSNPN and CDR2 is SVGIG in the germline V gene (reference sequence). V was clipped by 4 bases and J by 4 bases; unmatched bases: 20. The CDR3 covers 18 residues. As DNA, the CDR3 is TGTGCCTGGATTGGAACTAGCGGGTTCCCAAAAGCTTCGTACGAGCAGTACTTC. Protein product: CAWIGTSGFPKASYEQYF.

On this clone itself: This same CDR3 is encoded by further DNA sequences in the sample. The rearrangement links TRBV19 to TRBJ2-2; no clear D gene. Germline loops: CDR1 LNHDA, CDR2 SQIVND (reference sequence). Trimming shortened V by 1 base and J by 6 bases, and 6 bases separated the two germline ends. CDR3 length: 13 amino acids. In DNA, the CDR3 is TGTGCCAGTAGTATAGTGTCCGCCGGGGAGCTGTTTTTT. Translating it yields CASSIVSAGELFF.

The rearrangement uses TRBV9 and TRBJ1-2; TRBD1 might be the D (6 bases). V lost 0 bases and J lost 6, with 21 bases in between. From germline, CDR1 is SGDLS and CDR2 YYNGEE. This CDR3 has 17 amino acids. The CDR3 DNA follows: TGTGCCAGCAGCGTAGCTCGTACCCCCGGGACATCCGATGGCTACACCTTC. Its protein product is CASSVARTPGTSDGYTF.

This rearrangement joins TRBV25-1 to TRBJ2-2; 9 bases are shared with TRBD2. The length of the CDR3 is 17 residues. V dropped 4 bases and J dropped 2; count of bases not matched to a gene: 8. The germline V gene encodes CDR1 MGHDK and CDR2 SYGVNS. DNA of the CDR3: TGTGCCAGCAGTGGACCATCTAGCGGGATTAACACCGGGGAGCTGTTTTTT. This encodes CASSGPSSGINTGELFF.

This clone was recorded only once. This rearrangement joins TRBV6-6 to TRBJ2-7; 9 nucleotides match TRBD1. This CDR3 comprises 15 residues. CDR1 is MNHNY and CDR2 is SVGAGI in the germline V gene (reference sequence). V lost 0 bases to trimming and J lost 3 bases; unmatched junction nucleotides: 3. CDR3 sequence reads: CASSYSQGAGYEQYF. The CDR3 nucleotides are TGTGCCAGCAGTTACTCACAGGGGGCTGGCTACGAGCAGTACTTC.

This clone was seen a handful of times. This chain links TRBV5-4 with TRBJ2-6; D is undetermined. V was cut by 2 bases and J by 4 bases, with 13 bases left in between. CDR1 and CDR2 (germline): SGHNT, YYREEE (reference sequence). This CDR3 region has 16 residues. The CDR3 nucleotides are TGTGCCAGCAGCTTCAGAAAAGAACACGGGGCCAACGTCCTGACTTTC. Protein sequence: CASSFRKEHGANVLTF.

This clone appeared once. The chain employs TRBV4-2 and TRBJ2-2; D remains unclear. This CDR3 region has 16 residues. CDR1 and CDR2 from the germline V gene are LGHNA and YNFKEQ. Trimming removed 4 bases at V and 0 bases at J, with 12 bases between. CDR3 protein: CASSPFGDSNTGELFF. CDR3 DNA: TGTGCCAGCAGCCCCTTCGGAGATTCGAACACCGGGGAGCTGTTTTTT.

This clone was counted a few times. CDR3 sequence (DNA): TGTGCCAGCAGCTTAAGTCAGCGGAGCACAGATACGCAGTATTTT. It translates to CASSLSQRSTDTQYF. This chain joins TRBV7-9 and TRBJ2-3, with TRBD2 as a possible D gene (5 bases). The CDR3 length is 15 residues. Per germline, CDR1 SEHNR and CDR2 FQNEAQ (reference sequence). With 2 bases removed from V and 0 bases from J, the gap between germline ends came to 9 bases.

The gene calls are TRBV28 and TRBJ2-5; D is unresolved. CDR3 length: 12 residues. V lost 6 bases, J lost 5 bases, and 10 bases lay in between. Germline CDR1 MDHEN, CDR2 SYDVKM. The CDR3: CASSSGFETQYF. The CDR3, as DNA: TGTGCCAGCAGCTCCGGATTTGAGACCCAGTACTTC. Full variable domain (outside the CDR3, taken from reference TRBV28 and TRBJ2-5): DVKVTQSSRYLVKRTGEKVFLECVQDMDHENMFWYRQDPGLGLRLIYFSYDVKMKEKGDIPEGYSVSREKKERFSLILESASTNQTSMYLCASSSGFETQYFGPGTRLLVL.

CDR3 region: CASRRGPYEQYF. In nucleotides, the CDR3 is TGTGCCAGTCGGCGGGGCCCCTACGAGCAGTACTTC. V usage is TRBV6-5 and J usage is TRBJ2-7; D is perhaps TRBD2 (6 bases). This CDR3 spans 12 amino acids. Germline V gene data show CDR1 as MNHEY and CDR2 as SVGAGI. V lost 9 bases to trimming and J lost 2 bases, with 11 bases between them.

The chain couples TRBV4-2 to TRBJ2-1, with 8 bases identical to TRBD2. The ends lost 0 bases at V and 4 bases at J; junction bases unmatched: 8. Germline V lookup: CDR1 LGHNA, CDR2 YNFKEQ. The CDR3 has 17 amino acids. CDR3 in amino acids: CASSQEGSGIVYNEQFF. The CDR3 bases are TGTGCCAGCAGCCAAGAGGGTAGCGGGATCGTTTACAATGAGCAGTTCTTC.

The CDR3 spells CASSQENLASDGYTF. The CDR3 nucleotides are TGCGCCAGCAGCCAAGAAAACTTAGCCAGTGATGGCTACACCTTC. J is TRBJ1-2 and V is TRBV4-1; no firm D call. CDR3 length: 15 amino acids. The V gene lost 0 bases and the J gene lost 6 bases, with 14 bases spanning the gap. Germline CDR1 reads MGHRA; CDR2 reads YSYEKL.

The chain employs TRBV4-1 and TRBJ2-3, with D unresolved. V lost 0 bases and J lost 3, with 10 bases in between. Germline lookup yields CDR1 MGHRA and CDR2 YSYEKL. The CDR3 length is 15 residues. CDR3 nucleotides: TGCGCCAGCAGCCAAGAGGATCGCGAAACAGATACGCAGTATTTT. Encoded protein: CASSQEDRETDTQYF.

This clone has just a few counts. The gene calls are TRBV5-1 and TRBJ2-5; 7 bases are shared with TRBD1. The trim removed 2 bases at V and 5 bases at J, leaving 9 bases unmatched. The germline gives CDR1 SGHRS, CDR2 YFSETQ. The CDR3 contains 15 residues. The CDR3, as DNA: TGCGCCAGCAGCTTCGTAGGGGGCGAGGTTGAGACCCAGTACTTC. This encodes CASSFVGGEVETQYF.

The chain carries TRBV27 and TRBJ2-7, with D uncertain. Germline V gene lookup returns CDR1 MNHEY and CDR2 SMNVEV (reference sequence). Trimming removed 1 base from V and 3 bases from J, with 7 bases in between. CDR3 length equals 13 residues. CDR3 DNA sequence: TGTGCCAGCAGTTTATTAGATAGCTACGAGCAGTACTTC. It yields the protein CASSLLDSYEQYF.

The genes are TRBV14 and TRBJ2-1; D remains ambiguous. The CDR3 spans 11 residues. V shed 1 base and J shed 6 bases, with 1 base lying between them. The germline V gene encodes CDR1 SGHDN and CDR2 FVKESK. The DNA for the CDR3 is TGTGCCAGCAGCCAAGTCAATGAGCAGTTCTTC. The encoded protein is CASSQVNEQFF. The variable domain in full, with the rest retrieved from reference TRBV14 and TRBJ2-1, is EAGVTQFPSHSVIEKGQTVTLRCDPISGHDNLYWYRRVMGKEIKFLLHFVKESKQDESGMPNNRFLAERTGGTYSTLKVQPAELEDSGVYFCASSQVNEQFFGPGTRLTVL.

The chain couples TRBV29-1 to TRBJ2-7, with a possible D match to TRBD2 (5 bases). Germline lookup yields CDR1 SQVTM and CDR2 ANQGSEA. The V gene lost 3 bases and the J gene lost 6 bases, with 15 bases spanning the gap. The CDR3 totals 13 residues. CDR3 in DNA: TGCAGCGTTGATTTGTCCGGGGTGGGCGAGCAGTACTTC. Amino acid sequence: CSVDLSGVGEQYF.

The gene calls are TRBV27 and TRBJ2-5, with no clear D. The germline V and J ends were trimmed by 6 bases and 0 bases, with 14 bases remaining between them. CDR1 MNHEY and CDR2 SMNVEV come from the germline V gene (reference sequence). The CDR3 spans 15 residues. The CDR3 region has the DNA TGTGCCAGCAGGGCGCTATCGGGCTACCAAGAGACCCAGTACTTC. It specifies CASRALSGYQETQYF.